This TCR beta chain came from a study of T cells in Graves' hyperthyroidism and ophthalmopathy. General study findings and limits: The model identified upcoming ophthalmopathy a median around 7.1 months ahead of onset. Blood held most thyroid clonotypes expanded above 0.001 frequency.

Researchers amplified the TCR beta CDR3 regions from RNA transcripts. Initially, a first-round RT-PCR of the TCR CDR3 employed the HTBI primer set. A single record per CDR3 protein comes from TCRdb applying MiXCR to the multiplex PCR reads. This table has fewer than 400,000 distinct CDR3 sequences, roughly an eighth appearing once. The CDR3 totals 15 residues. The V and J ends lost 5 bases and 3 bases respectively, with 15 bases between them. CDR1 is SGHVS and CDR2 is FNYEAQ in the germline V gene. The table lists this clonotype with many counts. Its antigen is currently unknown. This chain connects TRBV7-6 to TRBJ2-3; maybe TRBD2 (6 bases). This receptor was identified in a man aged 50-59 years with Graves' ophthalmopathy. The source material was blood. As DNA, the CDR3 is TGTGCCAGCAGCCCACTCGGGAGTGGGACAGATACGCAGTATTTT. Translated: CASSPLGSGTDTQYF.